This T cell receptor (beta chain) was sequenced for a study of cytomegalovirus exposure and HLA in healthy donors. In the case of this clone: What it recognizes is unknown.

CDR3 length equals 11 residues. The germline V gene encodes CDR1 MNHEY and CDR2 SVGAGI. Trimming removed 9 bases at V and 5 bases at J, with 10 bases between. Study-wide results and caveats: Several V segments, TRBV6-2 and TRBV6-3 among them, could not be told apart and were dropped. More clonal expansion characterized HLA-associated TCR beta chains than equally common others in a later analysis. Cytomegalovirus association was listed for 164 TCR beta chains.

Vbeta (60) and Jbeta (13) primers were used in the PCR. Sequencing was performed with immunoSEQ multiplex PCR; in TCRdb, only in-frame clones are kept and a portion is missing. Of some 200,000 clones listed, roughly 76% are singletons. The TCR comes from a man aged 40-55 years in good health and CMV-seropositive. Sequenced material: PBMCs. This rearrangement joins TRBV6-5 to TRBJ1-1; D not resolved. The CDR3 sequence is CASQRGTEAFF. The CDR3 region has the DNA TGTGCCAGTCAACGGGGAACTGAAGCTTTCTTT.